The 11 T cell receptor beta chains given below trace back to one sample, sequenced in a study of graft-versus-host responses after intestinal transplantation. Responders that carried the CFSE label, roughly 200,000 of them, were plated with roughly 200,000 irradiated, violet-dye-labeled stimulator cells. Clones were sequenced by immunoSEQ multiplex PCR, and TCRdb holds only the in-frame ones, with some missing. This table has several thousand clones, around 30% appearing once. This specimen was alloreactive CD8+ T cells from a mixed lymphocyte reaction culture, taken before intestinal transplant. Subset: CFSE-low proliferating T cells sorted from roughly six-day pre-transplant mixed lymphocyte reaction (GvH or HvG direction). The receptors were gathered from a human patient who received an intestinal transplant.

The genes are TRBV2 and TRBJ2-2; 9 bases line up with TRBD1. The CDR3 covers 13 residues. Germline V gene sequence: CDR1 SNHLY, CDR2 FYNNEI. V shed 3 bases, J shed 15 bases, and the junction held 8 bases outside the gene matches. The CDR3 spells CASSDLRTGVLFF. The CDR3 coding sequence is TGTGCCAGCAGTGATCTCCGGACAGGGGTGTTGTTTTTT.

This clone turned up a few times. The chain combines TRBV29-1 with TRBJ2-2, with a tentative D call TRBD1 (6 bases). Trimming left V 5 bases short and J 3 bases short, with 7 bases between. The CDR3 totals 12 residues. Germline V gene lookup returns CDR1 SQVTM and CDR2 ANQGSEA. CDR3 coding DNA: TGCAGCGTTTGGACAGACACCGGGGAGCTGTTTTTT. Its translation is CSVWTDTGELFF.

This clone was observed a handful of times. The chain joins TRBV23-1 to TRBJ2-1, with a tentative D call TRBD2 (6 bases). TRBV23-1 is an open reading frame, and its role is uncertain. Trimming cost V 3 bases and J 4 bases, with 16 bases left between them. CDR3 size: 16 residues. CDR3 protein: CASSHPTRGWYNEQFF. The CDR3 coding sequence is TGCGCCAGCAGTCACCCGACGCGGGGATGGTACAATGAGCAGTTCTTC.

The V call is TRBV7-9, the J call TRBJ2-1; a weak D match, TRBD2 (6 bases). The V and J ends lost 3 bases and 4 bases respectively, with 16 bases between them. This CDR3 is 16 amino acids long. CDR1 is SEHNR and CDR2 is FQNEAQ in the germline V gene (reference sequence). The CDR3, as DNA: TGTGCCAGCAGCTTTGGACCTGCGCGGGAATACAATGAGCAGTTCTTC. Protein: CASSFGPAREYNEQFF.

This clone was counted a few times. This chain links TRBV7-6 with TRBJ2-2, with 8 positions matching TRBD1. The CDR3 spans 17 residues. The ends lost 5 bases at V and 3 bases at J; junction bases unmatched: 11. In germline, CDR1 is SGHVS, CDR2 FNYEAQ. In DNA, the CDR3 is TGTGCCAGCAGCCGGATAGGCCTGACAGGGGACACCGGGGAGCTGTTTTTT. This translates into CASSRIGLTGDTGELFF.

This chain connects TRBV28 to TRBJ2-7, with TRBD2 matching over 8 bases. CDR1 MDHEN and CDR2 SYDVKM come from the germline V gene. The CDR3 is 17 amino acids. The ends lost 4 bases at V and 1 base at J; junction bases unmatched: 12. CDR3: CASSSSPSGSGSYEQYF. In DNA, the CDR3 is TGTGCCAGCAGTTCCTCTCCCAGCGGGAGTGGGTCCTACGAGCAGTACTTC.

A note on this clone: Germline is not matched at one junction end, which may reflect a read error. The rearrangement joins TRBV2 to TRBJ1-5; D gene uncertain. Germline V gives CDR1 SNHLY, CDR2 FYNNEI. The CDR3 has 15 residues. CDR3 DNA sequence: TGTGCCAGCACTGAAATCGCGGTTAGCAATCAGCCCCAGCATTTT. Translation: CASTEIAVSNQPQHF.

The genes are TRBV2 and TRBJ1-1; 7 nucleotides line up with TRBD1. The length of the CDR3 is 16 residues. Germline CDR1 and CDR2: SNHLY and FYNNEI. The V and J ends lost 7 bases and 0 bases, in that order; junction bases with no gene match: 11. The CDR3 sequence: CASKDRVGDMNTEAFF. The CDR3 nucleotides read TGTGCCAGCAAAGACAGGGTGGGGGACATGAACACTGAAGCTTTCTTT. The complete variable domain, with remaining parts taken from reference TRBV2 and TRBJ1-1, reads EPEVTQTPSHQVTQMGQEVILRCVPISNHLYFYWYRQILGQKVEFLVSFYNNEISEKSEIFDDQFSVERPDGSNFTLKIRSTKLEDSAMYFCASKDRVGDMNTEAFFGQGTRLTVV.

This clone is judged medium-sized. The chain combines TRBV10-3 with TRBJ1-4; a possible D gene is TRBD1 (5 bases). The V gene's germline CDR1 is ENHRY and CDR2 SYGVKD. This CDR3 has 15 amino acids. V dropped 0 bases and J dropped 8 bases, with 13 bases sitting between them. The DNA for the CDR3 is TGTGCCATCAGTGAGTCGGGGGGGATTGGAGAAAAACTGTTTTTT. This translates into CAISESGGIGEKLFF.

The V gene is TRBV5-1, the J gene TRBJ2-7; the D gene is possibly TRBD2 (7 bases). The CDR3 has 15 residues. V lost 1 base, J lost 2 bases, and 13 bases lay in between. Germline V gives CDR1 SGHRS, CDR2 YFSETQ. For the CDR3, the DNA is TGCGCCAGCAGCTTGTGGAGGGGGGGCCCCTACGAGCAGTACTTC. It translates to CASSLWRGGPYEQYF.

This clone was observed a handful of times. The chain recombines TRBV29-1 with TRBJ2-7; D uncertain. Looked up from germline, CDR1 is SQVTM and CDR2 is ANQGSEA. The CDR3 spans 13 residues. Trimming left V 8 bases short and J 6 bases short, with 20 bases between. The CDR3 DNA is TGCAGCTTCCGTGACATGATATCGACCGAGCAGTACTTC. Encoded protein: CSFRDMISTEQYF.